These 22 T cell receptor beta chains were sequenced from one sample in a study of T cell clonality in common variable immunodeficiency. Profiling relied on immunoSEQ multiplex PCR, and the TCRdb table lists in-frame clones only, not all of them. Singletons are absent from the sample, which has some 60,000 clones. The sequenced sample was peripheral blood mononuclear cells. The source of these receptors is a person between 18 and 69 years old in good health.

There are a few counts of this clone. The observed sequence ends 3 residues before the CDR3 terminus, with the missing tail filled in from the germline J gene. The V and J genes are TRBV18 and TRBJ1-5, with D unresolved. Per the germline V gene, CDR1 is KGHSH and CDR2 is LQKENI. Trimming removed 0 bases at V and 9 bases at J, with 6 bases between. The CDR3 loop spans 12 amino acids. This CDR3 is CASSPPSGPQHF. The covered CDR3 bases are TGTGCCAGCTCACCACCCTCAGGGCCC.

This clone came up many times. The DNA ends 3 residues before the CDR3 does, and the rest of the CDR3 is filled in from the germline J gene. This rearrangement joins TRBV28 to TRBJ2-1; D is perhaps TRBD2 (5 bases). V was trimmed by 5 bases and J by 6 bases, leaving 17 bases between them. Germline CDR1 reads MDHEN; CDR2 reads SYDVKM. The CDR3 covers 15 residues. Incomplete CDR3 DNA: TGTGCCAGCAGTCCATATAGGAAGGCGGGCAATGAG. It encodes CASSPYRKAGNE. The complete CDR3 protein is CASSPYRKAGNEQFF.

This clone occurred many times. The missing CDR3 end, 3 residues past where the read stops, is filled in from the germline J gene. This sequence joins TRBV18 and TRBJ1-4, with D perhaps matching TRBD1 (5 bases). V lost 0 bases and J 8 bases, leaving 13 bases between the germline ends. Per the germline V gene, CDR1 is KGHSH and CDR2 is LQKENI. The CDR3 loop spans 15 amino acids. This CDR3 is CASSPPSPGGEKLFF. The part of the CDR3 DNA that was read is TGTGCCAGCTCACCACCCTCCCCGGGGGGAGAAAAA.

This clone was observed at least ten times. Coverage ceases 3 residues before the CDR3 finishes, and the germline J gene fills in the end. The chain has TRBV20-1 and TRBJ1-4; TRBD1 agrees at 10 bases. V lost 4 bases, J lost 3 bases, and 8 bases stayed unmatched. Germline-derived CDR1 and CDR2 are DFQATT and SNEGSKA (reference sequence). The CDR3 runs 16 residues. The CDR3 loop reads CSANDRGRMANEKLFF. The part of the CDR3 DNA that was read is TGCAGTGCTAATGACAGGGGGCGCATGGCTAATGAAAAA.

This clone has at least ten counts. The CDR3 end lies 3 residues beyond the end of the read and is filled in from the germline J gene. V gene TRBV7-3 combines with J gene TRBJ2-3; a weak D match, TRBD2 (6 bases). The CDR3 covers 15 residues. Germline assignment: CDR1 SGHTA and CDR2 FQGTGA. Trimming took 5 bases from V and 0 from J, leaving 12 bases between them. The chain's CDR3 is CASSPDYLSTDTQYF. Incomplete CDR3 DNA: TGTGCCAGCAGCCCGGACTACCTGAGCACAGATACG.

In this sample, this clone turned up many times. The CDR3 is cut off 3 residues early in the read; its end comes from the germline J gene. The chain recombines TRBV7-9 with TRBJ2-4, with D perhaps TRBD1 (6 bases). The germline CDR1 and CDR2 sequences are SEHNR and FQNEAQ (reference sequence). The V gene lost 1 base and the J gene lost 9 bases, with 16 bases spanning the gap. This CDR3 is built from 15 residues. Incomplete CDR3 DNA: TGTGCCAGCAGCTTAGGAGGGGGACACCCCCCCATT. Its translation: CASSLGGGHPPI. The whole CDR3 protein is CASSLGGGHPPIQYF.

This clone has at least ten counts. The CDR3 end is not reached by the read, which stops 3 residues before it; the germline J gene fills it in. The chain recombines TRBV30 with TRBJ2-6; D not resolved. Germline V gene data show CDR1 as GTSNPN and CDR2 as SVGIG (reference sequence). The CDR3 is 14 residues long. V was clipped by 4 bases and J by 2 bases, with 9 bases between them. The covered CDR3 bases are TGTGCCTGGATGCGTAAAACTGGGGCCAACGTC. Residues: CAWMRKTGANV. The full CDR3 protein is CAWMRKTGANVLTF. The complete variable domain, with remaining parts taken from reference TRBV30 and TRBJ2-6, reads SQTIHQWPATLVQPVGSPLSLECTVEGTSNPNLYWYRQAAGRGLQLLFYSVGIGQISSEVPQNLSASRPQDRQFILSSKKLLLSDSGFYLCAWMRKTGANVLTFGAGSRLTVL.

This clone was detected many times. With the read ending 3 residues before the CDR3 end, the germline J gene is used to fill in that end. The rearrangement uses TRBV5-1 and TRBJ2-1; 9 bases fit TRBD2. The CDR3 spans 15 residues. Trimming removed 1 base from V and 9 bases from J; junction bases left unmatched: 8. Germline CDR1 SGHRS, CDR2 YFSETQ. This CDR3 reads CASSLRVAGESEQFF. The CDR3 bases that were read are TGCGCCAGCAGCTTGCGAGTAGCGGGAGAAAGTGAG.

This clone was seen at least ten times. The CDR3 extends 3 residues past the end of the read, so its final part is completed from the germline J gene. The chain combines TRBV10-3 with TRBJ2-3, with 9 bases that match TRBD1. The germline V gene has CDR1 ENHRY and CDR2 SYGVKD. The CDR3 totals 13 residues. Trimming took 8 bases from V and 4 from J; bases not matched to a gene: 4. CDR3 in amino acids: CAIGQGKADTQYF. CDR3 bases read: TGTGCCATCGGACAGGGGAAGGCAGATACG.

This clone was observed many times. One end of the junction varies from germline; a read error may be responsible. The CDR3 loop reads CASSSGRPGNEQFF. CDR3 bases read: TGCGCCAGCAGTAGCGGGAGGCCCGGGAATGAG. This chain links TRBV4-2 with TRBJ2-1; TRBD2 aligns across 10 bases. The CDR3 end lies 3 residues beyond the end of the read and is filled in from the germline J gene. The CDR3 has 14 amino acids. Per the germline V gene, CDR1 is LGHNA and CDR2 is YNFKEQ.

This clone was observed many times. The CDR3 end falls 3 residues outside the read, so it is completed with the germline J gene. The chain links TRBV19 to TRBJ2-2, with a tentative D call TRBD1 (5 bases). Trimming cost V 5 bases and J 4 bases, with 11 bases left between them. The CDR3 consists of 14 residues. Germline V lookup: CDR1 LNHDA, CDR2 SQIVND (reference sequence). The CDR3 region is CASSFGASTGELFF. The covered CDR3 bases are TGTGCCAGTAGTTTTGGGGCGAGCACCGGGGAG.

This clone was seen at least ten times. The read ends 3 residues early relative to the CDR3; the germline J gene fills the gap. The chain recombines TRBV5-1 with TRBJ1-1; 8 nucleotides match TRBD1. V lost 4 bases and J lost 4; bases outside the gene matches: 9. The germline V gene has CDR1 SGHRS and CDR2 YFSETQ. This CDR3 comprises 15 residues. CDR3 DNA (partial): TGCGCCAGCAGCCAGACGCAGGGGGCCGTCACTGAA. Its protein is CASSQTQGAVTE. The whole CDR3 is CASSQTQGAVTEAFF.

This clone was seen at least ten times. The DNA ends 3 residues before the CDR3 does, and the rest of the CDR3 is filled in from the germline J gene. This chain links TRBV6-2 or TRBV6-3 with TRBJ2-3, with 14 bases fitting TRBD2. From germline, CDR1 is MNHEY and CDR2 SVGEGT. There are 14 residues in the CDR3. The sequenced CDR3 bases are TGTGCCAGCAGACGGGGACTAGCGGGAGCGGCG. It codes for CASRRGLAGAA. In full, the CDR3 reads CASRRGLAGAAQYF.

This clone was seen repeatedly, ten times or more. The sequenced fragment ends 3 residues before the CDR3 boundary, so the rest is inferred from the germline J gene. This chain uses TRBV5-1 with TRBJ2-4; D is possibly TRBD1 (7 bases). V was pared by 4 bases and J by 9 bases, with 23 bases between. The CDR3 loop spans 16 amino acids. Germline V gives CDR1 SGHRS, CDR2 YFSETQ. Incomplete CDR3 DNA: TGCGCCAGCAGCCCGGGGGACAGCCCGGCAAGGGGCATT. Encoded protein: CASSPGDSPARGI. The full CDR3 protein is CASSPGDSPARGIQYF.

This clone was detected ten times or more. The CDR3 goes on 3 residues after the read ends, and that part is filled in from the germline J gene. The chain has TRBV18 and TRBJ2-7; the match to TRBD2 covers 10 bases. The CDR3 runs to 13 residues. Germline CDR1 reads KGHSH; CDR2 reads LQKENI. The ends lost 6 bases at V and 5 bases at J; junction bases unmatched: 4. Partial CDR3 DNA: TGTGCCAGCTCTTCTAGCGGGAGCGACGAG. It codes for CASSSSGSDE. The whole CDR3 is CASSSSGSDEQYF. Filled out from reference TRBV18 and TRBJ2-7, the complete variable domain reads NAGVMQNPRHLVRRRGQEARLRCSPMKGHSHVYWYRQLPEEGLKFMVYLQKENIIDESGMPKERFSAEFPKEGPSILRIQQVVRGDSAAYFCASSSSGSDEQYFGPGTRLTVT.

This clone showed up many times. The CDR3 end falls 3 residues outside the read, so it is completed with the germline J gene. The chain joins TRBV2 to TRBJ2-7; TRBD2 aligns across 13 bases. CDR3 length: 14 residues. Trimming removed 8 bases from V and 1 base from J; junction bases left unmatched: 2. The germline V gene encodes CDR1 SNHLY and CDR2 FYNNEI. The DNA read from the CDR3 is TGTGCCAGCGGGACTAGCGGGACGTCCTACGAG. It encodes CASGTSGTSYE. The complete CDR3 protein is CASGTSGTSYEQYF.

This clone has ten or more counts. Read sequence stops 3 residues before the CDR3 end, and the germline J gene provides the missing end. This chain links TRBV5-1 with TRBJ1-1; possible D gene TRBD1, 5 bases. The CDR3 is made up of 13 amino acids. V dropped 0 bases and J dropped 5 bases, with 8 bases sitting between them. Germline assignment: CDR1 SGHRS and CDR2 YFSETQ. The CDR3 spells CASSLGGLTEAFF. CDR3 DNA, as far as it was read: TGCGCCAGCAGCTTGGGGGGCCTGACTGAA.

This clone was picked up many times. The missing CDR3 end, 3 residues past where the read stops, is filled in from the germline J gene. The identical CDR3 is also encoded by other nucleotide sequences in the sample. V gene TRBV18 combines with J gene TRBJ2-7, with 8 bases identical to TRBD1. CDR3 length: 15 amino acids. V shed 0 bases, J shed 5 bases, and the junction held 6 bases outside the gene matches. The germline gives CDR1 KGHSH, CDR2 LQKENI. The chain's CDR3 is CASSPPNDRGHEQYF. The sequenced part of the CDR3 DNA is TGTGCCAGCTCACCACCGAATGACAGGGGACACGAG. Supplemented by reference TRBV18 and TRBJ2-7, the full variable domain reads NAGVMQNPRHLVRRRGQEARLRCSPMKGHSHVYWYRQLPEEGLKFMVYLQKENIIDESGMPKERFSAEFPKEGPSILRIQQVVRGDSAAYFCASSPPNDRGHEQYFGPGTRLTVT.

In its sample, this clone was seen many times. The CDR3 loop reads CASSRTGEGYTF. Incomplete CDR3 DNA: TGTGCCAGCAGCCGGACAGGGGAGGGC. The chain is built from TRBV5-6 and TRBJ1-2, with 9 bases matching TRBD1. The read stops 3 residues short of the end of the CDR3; the missing end is completed from the germline J gene. Germline V gene data show CDR1 as SGHDT and CDR2 as YYEEEE. The CDR3 extends over 12 amino acids.

This clone was seen repeatedly, ten times or more. The observed sequence ends 3 residues before the CDR3 terminus, with the missing tail filled in from the germline J gene. The chain recombines TRBV27 with TRBJ2-3; the match to TRBD2 covers 12 bases. The V segment lost 6 bases and the J segment 5 bases; nucleotides outside the gene matches: 9. The CDR3 covers 16 residues. CDR1 is MNHEY and CDR2 is SMNVEV in the germline V gene (reference sequence). The CDR3 bases that were read are TGTGCCAGCAGGGGATGGACTAGCGGGAAAATAGATACG. Its translation is CASRGWTSGKIDT. The full CDR3 protein reads CASRGWTSGKIDTQYF.

Only a few counts were recorded for this clone. The covered CDR3 bases are TGTGCCAGCAGTGACCCCAGGGGGTCCTCGGACGAG. Protein: CASSDPRGSSDE. The full CDR3 reads CASSDPRGSSDEQYF. This rearrangement joins TRBV2 to TRBJ2-7; 7 bases are a match to TRBD1. The read comes to an end 3 residues before the CDR3 does, leaving the germline J gene to fill in the end. This CDR3 contains 15 residues. The trim removed 3 bases at V and 5 bases at J, leaving 10 bases unmatched. Germline CDR1 reads SNHLY; CDR2 reads FYNNEI.

This clone was counted at least ten times. The read is 3 residues too short to cover the CDR3 end, so that end is filled in from the germline J gene. This chain links TRBV30 with TRBJ2-7; D may be TRBD1 (6 bases). This CDR3 has 13 amino acids. The V gene lost 4 bases and the J gene lost 3 bases, with 13 bases spanning the gap. Germline V gene lookup returns CDR1 GTSNPN and CDR2 SVGIG (reference sequence). The DNA read from the CDR3 is TGTGCCTGGACCAACAGGGATATCTACGAG. Translating it yields CAWTNRDIYE. The whole CDR3 sequence reads CAWTNRDIYEQYF.